This TCR beta chain was found in a study of blood T cell repertoires in COVID-19. In the study overall: Whether acute or convalescent, the COVID-19 samples came from the United States, Italy and Spain.

The V gene end was trimmed by 4 bases and the J gene end by 5 bases; junction bases not matched to a gene: 6. Germline CDR1 reads KGHDR; CDR2 reads SFDVKD. This CDR3 region has 15 residues. Profiling relied on immunoSEQ multiplex PCR, and the TCRdb table lists in-frame clones only, not all of them. The table includes 150,000 to 200,000 clones, 65% to 80% detected once. The source material was peripheral blood. This receptor was taken from a man aged 55 to 70 with acute or convalescent COVID-19. The V call is TRBV24-1, the J call TRBJ1-5; 8 bases agree with TRBD1. The CDR3 DNA sequence: TGTGCCACCAGTGACCTACAGGGGGGCGATCAGCCCCAGCATTTT. Translating gives CATSDLQGGDQPQHF.